The 28 T cell receptor beta chains reported below all come from one sample, sequenced in a study of T cell responses to AZD1222 COVID-19 vaccine. TCRdb's table, derived via immunoSEQ multiplex PCR, lists solely in-frame clones and lacks some. The data show approximately 180,000 clones, approximately 90% seen once. The material was peripheral blood, obtained 28 days after the second AZD1222 dose. Receptors originate from an adult who received the AZD1222 COVID-19 vaccine.

The V call is TRBV24-1, the J call TRBJ2-7; 8 nucleotides align to TRBD1. Germline CDR1 reads KGHDR; CDR2 reads SFDVKD. The CDR3 is 14 residues long. V lost 6 bases to trimming and J lost 1 base; unmatched junction nucleotides: 4. CDR3 residues: CATSKDRASYEQYF. In nucleotides, the CDR3 is TGTGCCACCAGTAAGGACAGGGCATCCTACGAGCAGTACTTC.

This clone was recorded once. The chain uses TRBV9 and TRBJ1-4, with 7 bases that match TRBD1. Germline loops: CDR1 SGDLS, CDR2 YYNGEE. With V trimmed by 7 bases and J by 4 bases, 7 bases remained unmatched. This CDR3 has 14 amino acids. The CDR3 bases are TGTGCCAGCGGCAGGGGGGCCCTTAATGAAAAACTGTTTTTT. Residues: CASGRGALNEKLFF. Complete variable domain (other parts from reference TRBV9 and TRBJ1-4): DSGVTQTPKHLITATGQRVTLRCSPRSGDLSVYWYQQSLDQGLQFLIQYYNGEERAKGNILERFSAQQFPDLHSELNLSSLELGDSALYFCASGRGALNEKLFFGSGTQLSVL.

CDR3 sequence (DNA): TGTGCCAGCACTCATCGGGCGGGCAGAACCCCGGGTACGCAGTATTTT. It yields the protein CASTHRAGRTPGTQYF. This chain uses TRBV28 with TRBJ2-3, with a weak D call TRBD2 (5 bases). Germline assignment: CDR1 MDHEN and CDR2 SYDVKM. The CDR3 totals 16 residues. Trimming pared 7 bases from V and 8 bases from J, leaving 25 bases between. Complete variable domain (other parts from reference TRBV28 and TRBJ2-3): DVKVTQSSRYLVKRTGEKVFLECVQDMDHENMFWYRQDPGLGLRLIYFSYDVKMKEKGDIPEGYSVSREKKERFSLILESASTNQTSMYLCASTHRAGRTPGTQYFGPGTRLTVL.

This chain links TRBV30 with TRBJ1-5; D is uncertain. The V and J ends lost 1 base and 0 bases respectively, with 13 bases between them. This CDR3 region has 16 residues. Germline CDR1 is GTSNPN and CDR2 is SVGIG (reference sequence). As DNA, the CDR3 is TGTGCCTGGAGTGCCCGAAGAGGGTCTAGCAATCAGCCCCAGCATTTT. Its translation: CAWSARRGSSNQPQHF.

The chain joins TRBV9 to TRBJ2-1; unclear D gene. Germline V gives CDR1 SGDLS, CDR2 YYNGEE. V was cut by 4 bases and J by 10 bases, with 9 bases left in between. This CDR3 has 11 residues. In nucleotides, the CDR3 is TGTGCCAGCAGCAGCCCACCGGAGCAGTTCTTC. Translating it yields CASSSPPEQFF.

This clone was seen just once. This chain links TRBV28 with TRBJ2-7, with 8 bases that match TRBD1. The CDR3 runs to 13 residues. CDR1 and CDR2 (germline): MDHEN, SYDVKM. J gave up 6 bases and V 7 bases, and 8 bases lay outside the gene matches. CDR3 in DNA: TGTGCCAGCACTGATGCGGACAGGGTCGAGCAGTACTTC. It is translated as CASTDADRVEQYF. The full variable domain, rest sourced from reference TRBV28 and TRBJ2-7, is DVKVTQSSRYLVKRTGEKVFLECVQDMDHENMFWYRQDPGLGLRLIYFSYDVKMKEKGDIPEGYSVSREKKERFSLILESASTNQTSMYLCASTDADRVEQYFGPGTRLTVT.

V is TRBV18 and J is TRBJ2-7, with a tentative D call TRBD2 (6 bases). The CDR3 is made up of 16 amino acids. In germline, CDR1 is KGHSH, CDR2 LQKENI. With 3 bases removed from V and 1 base from J, the gap between germline ends came to 16 bases. The CDR3 loop is CASSPPSSDSSYEQYF. Written as DNA, the CDR3 is TGTGCCAGCTCACCCCCTTCTAGCGACTCTTCCTACGAGCAGTACTTC.

This clone was counted between two and nine times. The chain combines TRBV28 with TRBJ2-1; D not resolved. Per the germline V gene, CDR1 is MDHEN and CDR2 is SYDVKM. Deletions cut 2 bases from V and 6 bases from J, with 5 bases between. The CDR3 is 12 residues long. The DNA of the CDR3 is TGTGCCAGCAGTTTAAGTATCAATGAGCAGTTCTTC. The encoded protein is CASSLSINEQFF.

This clone was detected only once. This rearrangement joins TRBV5-1 to TRBJ1-2; D possibly corresponds to TRBD1 (5 bases). CDR1 and CDR2 from the germline V gene are SGHRS and YFSETQ. CDR3 length: 14 residues. The V and J ends lost 3 bases and 1 base respectively, with 10 bases between them. The CDR3 DNA is TGCGCCAGCAGCTCCCAGGGCAATAACTATGGCTACACCTTC. Encoded protein: CASSSQGNNYGYTF.

The V and J genes are TRBV4-2 and TRBJ2-7; D uncertain. V lost 0 bases, J lost 0 bases, and 12 bases lay in between. There are 16 residues in the CDR3. Germline CDR1 LGHNA, CDR2 YNFKEQ. The CDR3 protein is CASSQDNQMSSYEQYF. CDR3 nucleotides: TGTGCCAGCAGCCAAGATAATCAAATGAGCTCCTACGAGCAGTACTTC.

The V gene is TRBV28, the J gene TRBJ1-4; D perhaps matches TRBD1 (6 bases). Trimming removed 9 bases at V and 8 bases at J, with 13 bases between. The CDR3 is 12 residues long. Germline V gives CDR1 MDHEN, CDR2 SYDVKM. CDR3 sequence reads: CARDRRGEKLFF. The CDR3 DNA is TGTGCCAGGGACAGACGGGGGGAAAAACTGTTTTTT. The entire variable domain, with the rest obtained from reference TRBV28 and TRBJ1-4, is as follows: DVKVTQSSRYLVKRTGEKVFLECVQDMDHENMFWYRQDPGLGLRLIYFSYDVKMKEKGDIPEGYSVSREKKERFSLILESASTNQTSMYLCARDRRGEKLFFGSGTQLSVL.

The sample holds one count of this clone. The DNA for the CDR3 is TGTGCCATCAGTGAGCACAGGGCCTACGAGCAGTACTTC. It is translated as CAISEHRAYEQYF. V gene TRBV10-3 combines with J gene TRBJ2-7, with D possibly TRBD1 on 6 matching bases. V lost 2 bases and J lost 2, with 7 bases in between. Germline V gene lookup returns CDR1 ENHRY and CDR2 SYGVKD. This CDR3 is built from 13 residues.

V and J are TRBV29-1 and TRBJ1-4, with 8 bases identical to TRBD1. J lost 8 bases, V lost 7 bases, and 3 bases had no gene match. The CDR3 covers 11 residues. Per the germline V gene, CDR1 is SQVTM and CDR2 is ANQGSEA. CDR3 amino acids: CSGGTGEKLFF. For the CDR3, the DNA is TGCAGCGGGGGGACAGGCGAAAAACTGTTTTTT.

The chain uses TRBV7-9 and TRBJ2-1; 12 bases are shared with TRBD1. The V and J ends lost 5 bases and 8 bases, in that order; junction bases with no gene match: 13. The germline CDR1 and CDR2 sequences are SEHNR and FQNEAQ (reference sequence). This CDR3 region has 17 residues. Here the CDR3 DNA reads TGTGCCAGCAGCCCCGGTTACGGGGACAGGGGGCGGCATGAGCAGTTCTTC. Translation gives CASSPGYGDRGRHEQFF.

The V call is TRBV6-5, the J call TRBJ1-1, with D perhaps matching TRBD1 (5 bases). There are 15 residues in the CDR3. The V end lost 5 bases, the J end lost 5 bases, and 18 bases lay between the germline ends. CDR1 and CDR2 (germline): MNHEY, SVGAGI. DNA for the CDR3: TGTGCCAGCAGTCCCCACCAGGGAAAAGGGACTGAAGCTTTCTTT. It codes for CASSPHQGKGTEAFF.

The chain combines TRBV19 with TRBJ2-1, with D unclear. This CDR3 comprises 12 residues. Deletions cut 3 bases from V and 9 bases from J, with 9 bases between. Germline lookup yields CDR1 LNHDA and CDR2 SQIVND (reference sequence). The CDR3 DNA is TGTGCCAGTAGTATTGTAGGTGCTGAGCAGTTCTTC. This translates into CASSIVGAEQFF.

The chain employs TRBV29-1 and TRBJ1-4; possibly TRBD1 for D (6 bases). This CDR3 region has 13 residues. Trimming stripped 6 bases from V and 4 bases from J, with 12 bases between. Germline CDR1 is SQVTM and CDR2 is ANQGSEA. The CDR3 reads CSVSDRVNEKLFF. The CDR3 DNA reads TGCAGCGTATCGGACAGAGTTAATGAAAAACTGTTTTTT.

CDR3 DNA sequence: TGTGCCAGCAGTCTAGTACTGGATGGGGAATACAATGAGCAGTTCTTC. It translates to CASSLVLDGEYNEQFF. V gene TRBV7-6 combines with J gene TRBJ2-1; D remains unclear. V gave up 6 bases and J gave up 4 bases, with 19 bases separating them. CDR3 length equals 16 residues. Germline V gives CDR1 SGHVS, CDR2 FNYEAQ.

V and J are TRBV19 and TRBJ1-1; a possible D gene is TRBD1 (5 bases). The CDR3 totals 16 residues. Germline V lookup: CDR1 LNHDA, CDR2 SQIVND (reference sequence). The germline V and J ends were trimmed by 5 bases and 4 bases, with 20 bases remaining between them. The CDR3 DNA reads TGTGCCAGTAGTGGCCAGGGAGGGTTTCGGAGCACTGAAGCTTTCTTT. It specifies CASSGQGGFRSTEAFF.

The chain recombines TRBV28 with TRBJ2-3, with TRBD1 as a possible D gene (6 bases). V lost 3 bases to trimming and J lost 5 bases, with 6 bases between them. This CDR3 is built from 12 residues. Germline V gene lookup returns CDR1 MDHEN and CDR2 SYDVKM. The CDR3 bases are TGTGCCAGCAGTTTCAGGGGAGATACGCAGTATTTT. Translated: CASSFRGDTQYF.

The V call is TRBV18, the J call TRBJ2-1, with 7 bases identical to TRBD2. The CDR3 spans 15 residues. The V segment lost 5 bases and the J segment 2 bases; nucleotides outside the gene matches: 6. Germline V gene data show CDR1 as KGHSH and CDR2 as LQKENI. The CDR3 loop is CASSSGTGPYNEQFF. The CDR3 region has the DNA TGTGCCAGCTCAAGCGGGACGGGTCCCTACAATGAGCAGTTCTTC.

V and J are TRBV4-1 and TRBJ1-2, with TRBD1 as a possible D gene (6 bases). With 2 bases removed from V and 8 bases from J, the gap between germline ends came to 21 bases. The CDR3 has 16 amino acids. Germline V gene data show CDR1 as MGHRA and CDR2 as YSYEKL. CDR3 DNA: TGCGCCAGCAGCCAAAATACGGGGTCGGGGGCAGGAGGCTACACCTTC. Translating it yields CASSQNTGSGAGGYTF.

V usage is TRBV1 and J usage is TRBJ2-1. TRBV1 is a pseudogene locus. The CDR3 length is 13 residues. CDR3 nucleotides: TGCACCAGCAGGGTACCCCATGGGGATGAGCAGTTCTTC. Amino acid sequence: CTSRVPHGDEQFF.

This chain links TRBV9 with TRBJ2-3; 7 bases line up with TRBD2. The trim removed 3 bases at V and 2 bases at J, leaving 12 bases unmatched. The CDR3 is 17 amino acids. Germline V lookup: CDR1 SGDLS, CDR2 YYNGEE. The CDR3 DNA reads TGTGCCAGCAGCGACCCCGGGAGTGGGGGGGTCACAGATACGCAGTATTTT. Protein sequence: CASSDPGSGGVTDTQYF.

The chain carries TRBV29-1 and TRBJ2-7; D is unresolved. This CDR3 has 12 amino acids. V shed 0 bases and J shed 9 bases, with 12 bases lying between them. CDR1 is SQVTM, CDR2 ANQGSEA, per germline. The CDR3 nucleotides are TGCAGCGTTGAAGACGTTGAAAATGGGCAGTACTTC. It yields the protein CSVEDVENGQYF.

The chain recombines TRBV18 with TRBJ2-1; 11 bases map to TRBD2. The J segment lost 6 bases and the V segment lost 1 base, leaving 2 bases of the junction unmatched. The CDR3 has 15 amino acids. From germline, CDR1 is KGHSH and CDR2 LQKENI. The CDR3 protein is CASSPLAGGPNEQFF. For the CDR3, the DNA is TGTGCCAGCTCACCACTAGCGGGAGGGCCCAATGAGCAGTTCTTC. Full variable domain (rest looked up from reference TRBV18 and TRBJ2-1): NAGVMQNPRHLVRRRGQEARLRCSPMKGHSHVYWYRQLPEEGLKFMVYLQKENIIDESGMPKERFSAEFPKEGPSILRIQQVVRGDSAAYFCASSPLAGGPNEQFFGPGTRLTVL.

This clone was observed a single time. The CDR3 sequence is CASAGQGFPDTQYF. The DNA of the CDR3 is TGTGCCTCGGCAGGGCAGGGGTTCCCAGATACGCAGTATTTT. V and J are TRBV30 and TRBJ2-3; tentative D call: TRBD1 (6 bases). Germline CDR1 reads GTSNPN; CDR2 reads SVGIG (reference sequence). Trimming removed 7 bases from V and 4 bases from J, with 18 bases in between. The CDR3 runs 14 residues. The variable domain in full, with the rest retrieved from reference TRBV30 and TRBJ2-3, is SQTIHQWPATLVQPVGSPLSLECTVEGTSNPNLYWYRQAAGRGLQLLFYSVGIGQISSEVPQNLSASRPQDRQFILSSKKLLLSDSGFYLCASAGQGFPDTQYFGPGTRLTVL.

The chain has TRBV30 and TRBJ1-5; D is ambiguous. This CDR3 region has 12 residues. Trimming left V 2 bases short and J 1 base short, with 3 bases between. CDR1 and CDR2 from the germline V gene are GTSNPN and SVGIG (reference sequence). The CDR3 nucleotides read TGTGCCTGGAGTCCCAGCAATCAGCCCCAGCATTTT. As protein: CAWSPSNQPQHF.